One T cell receptor beta chain is described in this entry. Its antigen is unknown. Mismatch with germline at one junction end may stem from a read error. The investigators made TCR beta cDNA from roughly 460 ng total RNA, using a constant-region primer. Library construction for TCR beta comprised three nested multiplex PCR rounds performed with slightly modified ARM-PCR. A C-beta reverse primer and TRBV1-TRBV30 forward primers served in each of the first two PCR rounds, at about 10 cycles apiece. MiXCR, applied by TCRdb to the multiplex PCR reads, yields one record per CDR3 protein. The sample carries around 80,000 distinct CDR3 sequences, 65% to 80% recorded once. Germline V gene lookup returns CDR1 SGHTS and CDR2 YDEGEE. This CDR3 spans 15 amino acids. The source material, 20-30 mg of unsorted bulk tissue, was used to co-extract RNA and DNA. All tumor samples contained more than 80% viable tumor cells.

This sample is part of a study of tumor-infiltrating lymphocytes in primary liver carcinoma. Study-wide context: Both sexes were represented among patients, who were 30 to 69 years old.

The study's findings and limits: Overlap between tumor regions exceeded overlap of tumor with adjacent tissue or blood. A significantly higher top-250-clone fraction was found in tumors than in blood (p = 0.039).

The specimen sequenced was liver tumor tissue from sampling region 1. Subset denoted: tumor region T1, superior pole. The V call is TRBV5-8, the J call TRBJ2-3; weak D call: TRBD1 (5 bases). The sequence was collected from a man in his forties or fifties with primary liver carcinoma and hepatitis B virus infection. CDR3 DNA: TGTACCAGGAGCTTTTCTTCGACAGCCACAGATACGCAGTATTTT. This sequence encodes CTRSFSSTATDTQYF.